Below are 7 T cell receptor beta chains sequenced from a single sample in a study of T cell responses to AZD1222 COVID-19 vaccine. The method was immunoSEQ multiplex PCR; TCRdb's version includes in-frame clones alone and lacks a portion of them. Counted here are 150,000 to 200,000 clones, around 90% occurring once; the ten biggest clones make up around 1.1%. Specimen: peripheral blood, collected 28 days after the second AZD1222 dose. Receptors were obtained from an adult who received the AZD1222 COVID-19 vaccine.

The CDR3 bases are TGTGCCAGCAGCTTCAGGGGAGGTGGAAACACCATATATTTT. Translation gives CASSFRGGGNTIYF. The chain has TRBV7-8 and TRBJ1-3; D is possibly TRBD1 (6 bases). V lost 3 bases and J 3 bases, leaving 9 bases between the germline ends. Germline CDR1 and CDR2: SGHVS and FQNEAQ. This CDR3 has 14 residues.

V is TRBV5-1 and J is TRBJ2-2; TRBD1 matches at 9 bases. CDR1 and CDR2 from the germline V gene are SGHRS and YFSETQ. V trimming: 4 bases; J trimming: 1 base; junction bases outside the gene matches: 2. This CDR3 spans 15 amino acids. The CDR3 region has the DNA TGCGCCAGCAGCGTGGGACAGGGGAACACCGGGGAGCTGTTTTTT. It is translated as CASSVGQGNTGELFF. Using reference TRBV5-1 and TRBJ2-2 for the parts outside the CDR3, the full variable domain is KAGVTQTPRYLIKTRGQQVTLSCSPISGHRSVSWYQQTPGQGLQFLFEYFSETQRNKGNFPGRFSGRQFSNSRSEMNVSTLELGDSALYLCASSVGQGNTGELFFGEGSRLTVL.

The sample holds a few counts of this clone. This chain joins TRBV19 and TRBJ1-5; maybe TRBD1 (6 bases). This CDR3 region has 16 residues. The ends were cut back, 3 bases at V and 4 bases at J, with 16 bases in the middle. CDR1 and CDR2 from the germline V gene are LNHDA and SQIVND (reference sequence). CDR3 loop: CASSMFPGAQNQPQHF. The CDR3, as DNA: TGTGCCAGTAGTATGTTTCCGGGGGCCCAGAATCAGCCCCAGCATTTT.

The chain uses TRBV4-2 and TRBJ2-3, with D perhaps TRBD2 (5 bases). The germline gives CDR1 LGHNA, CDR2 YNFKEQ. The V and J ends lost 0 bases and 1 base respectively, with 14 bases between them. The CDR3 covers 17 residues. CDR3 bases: TGTGCCAGCAGCCAAGATCTTGGCCTAGCAGGCACAGATACGCAGTATTTT. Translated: CASSQDLGLAGTDTQYF.

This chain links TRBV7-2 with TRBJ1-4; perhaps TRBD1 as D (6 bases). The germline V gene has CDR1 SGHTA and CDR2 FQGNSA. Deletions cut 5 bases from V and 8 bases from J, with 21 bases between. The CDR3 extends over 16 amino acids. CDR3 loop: CASSPLQGGIREKLFF. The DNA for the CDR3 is TGTGCCAGCAGCCCACTACAGGGAGGGATTAGGGAAAAACTGTTTTTT.

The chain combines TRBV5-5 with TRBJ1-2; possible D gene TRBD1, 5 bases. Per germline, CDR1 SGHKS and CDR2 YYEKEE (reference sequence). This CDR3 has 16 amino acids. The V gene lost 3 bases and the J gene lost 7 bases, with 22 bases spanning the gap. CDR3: CASSWAREGPHFGYTF. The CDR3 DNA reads TGTGCCAGCAGCTGGGCACGGGAGGGGCCTCATTTTGGCTACACCTTC.

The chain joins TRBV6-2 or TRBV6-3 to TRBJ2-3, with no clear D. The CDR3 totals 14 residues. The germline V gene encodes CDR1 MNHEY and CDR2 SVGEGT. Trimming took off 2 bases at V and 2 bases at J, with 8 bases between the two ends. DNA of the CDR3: TGTGCCAGCAGTTACCGGCGGTCCACAGATACGCAGTATTTT. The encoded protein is CASSYRRSTDTQYF.